The 15 T cell receptor beta chains in this list originate from one sample, sequenced in a study of T-cell reconstitution after alpha-beta-depleted transplantation in children. TCRbeta library construction was performed incorporating unique molecular identifiers. MiXCR, run by TCRdb on the PCR reads, gives a single entry per CDR3 protein. The sample records 240,000 or so distinct CDR3 sequences, about 12% being singletons. The sample in question was PBMCs from the stem cell graft donor, obtained from the stem cell graft. Source of these receptors: a human donor who donated a stem cell graft to a child with acute lymphoblastic leukemia.

This clonotype has a count of ten or more. This rearrangement joins TRBV24-1 to TRBJ2-1; D gene ambiguous. The CDR3 covers 16 residues. CDR1 is KGHDR, CDR2 SFDVKD, per germline. Trimming stripped 5 bases from V and 6 bases from J, with 19 bases between. CDR3 protein: CATSGNRAERPNEQFF. In nucleotides, the CDR3 is TGTGCCACCAGTGGAAACCGGGCCGAGAGACCCAATGAGCAGTTCTTC.

Of note for this clonotype: A much larger clone sits a single nucleotide away, making a read error possible. The chain recombines TRBV9 with TRBJ2-6; possible D gene TRBD2, 6 bases. The germline CDR1 and CDR2 sequences are SGDLS and YYNGEE. This CDR3 region has 20 residues. The chain's CDR3 is CASSFSELRGGYSGANGLTF. In DNA, the CDR3 is TGTGCCAGCAGCTTTTCGGAGCTTCGGGGAGGCTACTCTGGGGCCAACGGCCTGACTTTC.

A remark on this clonotype: The junction and the germline gene differ at one end; a read error may be behind it. The V gene is TRBV9, the J gene TRBJ2-2; a weak D match, TRBD2 (5 bases). From germline, CDR1 is SGDLS and CDR2 YYNGEE. This CDR3 spans 14 amino acids. CDR3 region: CASSVEVSGGELFF. DNA of the CDR3: TGTGCCAGCAGCGTAGAGGTGTCTGGTGGGGAGTTGTTTTTT.

This clonotype came up many times. The chain recombines TRBV2 with TRBJ2-2, with D perhaps TRBD2 (6 bases). CDR1 is SNHLY and CDR2 is FYNNEI in the germline V gene. Trimming cost V 4 bases and J 3 bases, with 9 bases left between them. The CDR3 contains 14 residues. Here the CDR3 DNA reads TGTGCCAGCAGTGGGGAGGCGTACACCGGGGAGCTGTTTTTT. It specifies CASSGEAYTGELFF.

This clonotype was seen many times. The V and J genes are TRBV5-1 and TRBJ2-1; D may be TRBD1 (6 bases). The CDR3 extends over 16 amino acids. Looked up from germline, CDR1 is SGHRS and CDR2 is YFSETQ. V lost 5 bases and J 4 bases, leaving 19 bases between the germline ends. CDR3 region: CASSFTGQPSYNEQFF. The DNA for the CDR3 is TGCGCCAGCAGTTTCACAGGGCAGCCGAGTTACAATGAGCAGTTCTTC. Variable domain in full (rest from reference TRBV5-1 and TRBJ2-1): KAGVTQTPRYLIKTRGQQVTLSCSPISGHRSVSWYQQTPGQGLQFLFEYFSETQRNKGNFPGRFSGRQFSNSRSEMNVSTLELGDSALYLCASSFTGQPSYNEQFFGPGTRLTVL.

This clonotype was counted at least ten times. The chain links TRBV18 to TRBJ2-1; 9 bases map to TRBD1. Germline assignment: CDR1 KGHSH and CDR2 LQKENI. Trimming cost V 3 bases and J 7 bases; bases outside gene matches: 7. This CDR3 is built from 15 residues. The CDR3 sequence is CASSPSRTGVNEQFF. The CDR3 DNA is TGTGCCAGCTCACCGAGTCGGACAGGGGTAAATGAGCAGTTCTTC.

This clonotype was seen repeatedly, ten times or more. The chain has TRBV27 and TRBJ1-5; D is ambiguous. This CDR3 has 16 residues. The germline CDR1 and CDR2 sequences are MNHEY and SMNVEV (reference sequence). Trimming pared 4 bases from V and 3 bases from J, leaving 16 bases between. The CDR3 DNA sequence: TGTGCCAGCAGTTCTAGCCTTTTCGGGGTCAATCAGCCCCAGCATTTT. Translating gives CASSSSLFGVNQPQHF.

There are many counts of this clonotype. The rearrangement links TRBV25-1 to TRBJ1-2; D ambiguous. Between the trimmed V and J ends, which lost 3 bases and 7 bases, there was a span of 12 bases. Germline CDR1 and CDR2: MGHDK and SYGVNS. The length of the CDR3 is 13 residues. The CDR3 protein is CASSDAGDSGYTF. As DNA, the CDR3 is TGTGCCAGCAGTGATGCGGGAGACTCTGGCTACACCTTC.

This clonotype was observed many times. V usage is TRBV5-1 and J usage is TRBJ2-3; weak D call: TRBD1 (6 bases). V dropped 5 bases and J dropped 0 bases, with 16 bases sitting between them. Germline CDR1 is SGHRS and CDR2 is YFSETQ. The CDR3 is 16 amino acids. The CDR3: CASRPGQPPSTDTQYF. Here the CDR3 DNA reads TGCGCCAGCAGACCCGGACAGCCGCCTAGCACAGATACGCAGTATTTT.

This clonotype was seen ten or more times. This chain uses TRBV7-9 with TRBJ1-1; 8 nucleotides agree with TRBD1. V was clipped by 5 bases and J by 9 bases; unmatched bases: 8. Germline V gives CDR1 SEHNR, CDR2 FQNEAQ (reference sequence). CDR3 length: 13 amino acids. The CDR3 region is CASSLRQGSQAFF. The CDR3 DNA reads TGTGCCAGCAGCCTGAGACAGGGGTCGCAAGCTTTCTTT.

This clonotype was seen repeatedly, ten times or more. The chain is built from TRBV29-1 and TRBJ2-7, with 12 bases matching TRBD2. The CDR3 runs 15 residues. Germline CDR1 SQVTM, CDR2 ANQGSEA. J gave up 1 base and V 3 bases, and 4 bases lay outside the gene matches. The CDR3 sequence is CSVDSGTSGSYEQYF. The CDR3, as DNA: TGCAGCGTTGATTCCGGGACTAGCGGGTCCTACGAGCAGTACTTC.

In this sample, this clonotype turned up many times. This chain connects TRBV12-3 or TRBV12-4 to TRBJ1-4, with D maybe TRBD1 (5 bases). V lost 4 bases and J lost 8, with 8 bases in between. The CDR3 runs to 12 residues. In DNA, the CDR3 is TGTGCCAGCAGTTGGGGCTGGGAAAAACTGTTTTTT. It yields the protein CASSWGWEKLFF.

This clonotype was picked up many times. The rearrangement uses TRBV5-5 and TRBJ2-6, with TRBD1 matching 10 bases. Germline V gives CDR1 SGHKS, CDR2 YYEKEE (reference sequence). CDR3 length: 17 amino acids. J gave up 3 bases and V 2 bases, and 5 bases lay outside the gene matches. CDR3 in amino acids: CASSFRDRGVGANVLTF. Written as DNA, the CDR3 is TGTGCCAGCAGCTTCCGGGACAGGGGTGTTGGGGCCAACGTCCTGACTTTC.

Regarding this clonotype: Given a much more abundant clone one base away, this may be a read error. The chain recombines TRBV3-1 with TRBJ2-7; 9 nucleotides line up with TRBD2. The CDR3 is made up of 15 amino acids. The germline V gene encodes CDR1 LGHDT and CDR2 YNNKEL (reference sequence). The ends lost 4 bases at V and 6 bases at J; junction bases unmatched: 10. The CDR3 DNA reads as TGTGCCAGCAGCCTAGGCAGCGGGAGGCCCGTCGAGCAGTACTTC. It translates to CASSLGSGRPVEQYF.

This clonotype was counted ten times or more. J is TRBJ1-6 and V is TRBV5-1, with D perhaps matching TRBD1 (5 bases). Germline V lookup: CDR1 SGHRS, CDR2 YFSETQ. The ends were cut back, 1 base at V and 5 bases at J, with 16 bases in the middle. CDR3 size: 17 residues. CDR3 residues: CASSLRGPERNNSPLHF. DNA of the CDR3: TGCGCCAGCAGCTTGAGGGGCCCGGAACGAAATAATTCACCCCTCCACTTT. The complete variable domain, with remaining parts taken from reference TRBV5-1 and TRBJ1-6, reads KAGVTQTPRYLIKTRGQQVTLSCSPISGHRSVSWYQQTPGQGLQFLFEYFSETQRNKGNFPGRFSGRQFSNSRSEMNVSTLELGDSALYLCASSLRGPERNNSPLHFGNGTRLTVT.